Below are 31 T cell receptor beta chains sequenced from a single sample in a study of T cells in Graves' hyperthyroidism and ophthalmopathy. Amplified regions were TCR beta CDR3 sequences from RNA transcripts. The HTBI set primed first-round TCR CDR3 RT-PCR. Each CDR3 protein is one row after TCRdb ran MiXCR on the multiplex PCR reads. Among a few hundred thousand distinct CDR3 sequences listed, more than 45% were seen once. Material for sequencing was peripheral blood or thyroid tissue (not recorded which). The receptors were gathered from a young woman with Graves' hyperthyroidism.

The chain carries TRBV29-1 and TRBJ2-5; perhaps D is TRBD1 or TRBD2 (5 bases each). This CDR3 contains 14 residues. Germline CDR1 and CDR2: SQVTM and ANQGSEA. V shed 8 bases and J shed 2 bases, with 18 bases lying between them. For the CDR3, the DNA is TGCAGCAGTTCTCCGGGACGGAGGCAAGAGACCCAGTACTTC. Translation: CSSSPGRRQETQYF.

The CDR3 nucleotides are TGTGCCCCCGCGCCGGGAGGCCTCTCCTACGAGCAGTACTTC. Amino acids: CAPAPGGLSYEQYF. The genes are TRBV24-1 and TRBJ2-7; 7 bases fit TRBD2. The germline CDR1 and CDR2 sequences are KGHDR and SFDVKD. The junction had 10 bases not matched to a gene; V was cut back by 12 bases and J by 0 bases. This CDR3 region has 14 residues.

This clonotype was seen a few times. J is TRBJ2-2 and V is TRBV5-8; the D is unclear. Trimming stripped 4 bases from V and 2 bases from J, with 6 bases between. The CDR3 is 13 amino acids. Germline loops: CDR1 SGHTS, CDR2 YDEGEE. This chain's CDR3 is CASSHGNTGELFF. As DNA, the CDR3 is TGTGCCAGCAGCCATGGAAACACCGGGGAGCTGTTTTTT.

The CDR3 sequence is CASSLGSGRETQYF. Here the CDR3 DNA reads TGTGCCAGCAGCTTAGGTAGCGGGAGGGAGACCCAGTACTTC. The chain recombines TRBV11-3 with TRBJ2-5, with 10 positions matching TRBD2. This CDR3 is 14 amino acids long. The ends lost 1 base at V and 5 bases at J; junction bases unmatched: 1. The germline V gene encodes CDR1 SGHNT and CDR2 YENEEA.

The chain uses TRBV29-1 and TRBJ1-4; 7 bases are shared with TRBD1. This CDR3 is 13 amino acids long. V trimming: 8 bases; J trimming: 7 bases; junction bases outside the gene matches: 10. CDR1 and CDR2 from the germline V gene are SQVTM and ANQGSEA. The CDR3 sequence is CSQEVDRTEKLFF. CDR3 sequence (DNA): TGCAGCCAAGAGGTGGACAGGACTGAAAAACTGTTTTTT.

The chain carries TRBV19 and TRBJ1-2; 10 bases map to TRBD1. CDR3 length: 16 amino acids. V shed 3 bases and J 7 bases; nucleotides not matched to a gene: 11. Germline-derived CDR1 and CDR2 are LNHDA and SQIVND (reference sequence). The CDR3 coding sequence is TGTGCCAGTAGTATTCCGGACAGGGGGGGGAGAGTTGGCTACACCTTC. Protein sequence: CASSIPDRGGRVGYTF. Looking up the rest from reference TRBV19 and TRBJ1-2 gives the full variable domain: DGGITQSPKYLFRKEGQNVTLSCEQNLNHDAMYWYRQDPGQGLRLIYYSQIVNDFQKGDIAEGYSVSREKKESFPLTVTSAQKNPTAFYLCASSIPDRGGRVGYTFGSGTRLTVV.

To note about this clonotype: The final CDR3 position lacks the conserved phenylalanine or tryptophan, pointing to a likely read error. The DNA is omitted, as the CDR3 cannot be located on it reliably, and the CDR3 follows TCRdb's listing. The chain is built from TRBV15 and TRBJ1-3. The CDR3 extends over 9 residues, inclusive of both ends. Germline V CDR1 and CDR2: LNHNV, YYDKDF (reference sequence). The chain's CDR3 is CATSRGGLA.

The genes are TRBV12-3 or TRBV12-4 and TRBJ2-1, with 7 bases fitting TRBD1. The CDR3 spans 15 residues. J was trimmed by 6 bases and V by 6 bases; bases with no gene match: 11. The CDR3 spells CASRNDRAGGNEQFF. In DNA form, the CDR3 reads TGTGCCAGCAGGAACGACAGGGCAGGGGGCAATGAGCAGTTCTTC.

In regard to this clonotype: This CDR3 is missing its conserved last phenylalanine or tryptophan, likely due to a read error. The DNA is left out, because the CDR3 cannot be placed on it with certainty; the CDR3 is given as TCRdb lists it. The CDR3 sequence: CASSEYGTLY. The chain recombines TRBV25-1 with TRBJ1-6. CDR1 is MGHDK and CDR2 is SYGVNS in the germline V gene. Ends included, the CDR3 has 10 residues.

The chain uses TRBV7-3 and TRBJ1-1; 9 positions match TRBD1. The germline gives CDR1 SGHTA, CDR2 FQGTGA. Losses at the gene ends were 4 bases for V and 1 base for J; bases not matched to a gene: 7. The CDR3 has 16 residues. CDR3 residues: CASSSPGTGKNTEAFF. As DNA, the CDR3 is TGTGCCAGCAGCTCCCCCGGGACAGGGAAGAACACTGAAGCTTTCTTT. The entire variable domain, with the rest obtained from reference TRBV7-3 and TRBJ1-1, is as follows: GAGVSQTPSNKVTEKGKYVELRCDPISGHTALYWYRQSLGQGPEFLIYFQGTGAADDSGLPNDRFFAVRPEGSVSTLKIQRTERGDSAVYLCASSSPGTGKNTEAFFGQGTRLTVV.

This chain links TRBV19 with TRBJ2-6; D unresolved. Germline V gene lookup returns CDR1 LNHDA and CDR2 SQIVND (reference sequence). The CDR3 runs to 15 residues. Trimming took 10 bases from V and 0 from J, leaving 13 bases between them. CDR3 sequence (DNA): TGTGCCACAGGCTCTGGAAGCTCTGGGGCCAACGTCCTGACTTTC. Protein: CATGSGSSGANVLTF.

The chain couples TRBV24-1 to TRBJ2-5; TRBD1 matches 9 bases. This CDR3 is 14 amino acids long. Germline loops: CDR1 KGHDR, CDR2 SFDVKD. The V gene end was trimmed by 3 bases and the J gene end by 6 bases; junction bases not matched to a gene: 4. CDR3 in amino acids: CATSDHDRGKTQYF. Here the CDR3 DNA reads TGTGCCACCAGTGATCATGACAGGGGGAAGACCCAGTACTTC.

To note about this clonotype: Relative to the germline gene, one junction end is altered; a read error may explain this. The chain couples TRBV20-1 to TRBJ2-2, with a possible D match to TRBD2 (5 bases). The CDR3 is 14 residues long. From germline, CDR1 is DFQATT and CDR2 SNEGSKA (reference sequence). For the CDR3, the DNA is TGCAGTGCCAGCGGCGGTTATCTCACCGGGGAGCTGCTTTTT. Protein: CSASGGYLTGELLF.

This clonotype turned up a few times. Mismatch with germline at one junction end may stem from a read error. The chain recombines TRBV12-3 or TRBV12-4 with TRBJ2-3, with D perhaps TRBD2 (5 bases). The CDR3 runs 15 residues. The CDR3 DNA follows: TGTGCTAGCAGCCCTTCATCGGGGTTTACAGATACGCAGTATTTT. Encoded protein: CASSPSSGFTDTQYF.

This clonotype was counted many times. This chain links TRBV7-3 with TRBJ2-5; no clear D. The DNA end is more similar to TRBJ2-3, so the J call may be wrong. Germline V gene data show CDR1 as SGHTA and CDR2 as FQGTGA. This CDR3 comprises 13 residues. CDR3 in amino acids: CASSPKGTDTQYF. Written as DNA, the CDR3 is TGTGCCAGCAGCCCCAAGGGCACAGATACGCAGTATTTT.

Ten or more counts support this clonotype. This rearrangement joins TRBV6-5 to TRBJ2-7, with D tentatively TRBD1 (5 bases). The CDR3 is made up of 13 amino acids. Germline V gene sequence: CDR1 MNHEY, CDR2 SVGAGI. V was clipped by 2 bases and J by 4 bases, with 9 bases between them. CDR3 amino acids: CASSYGALYEQYF. The DNA of the CDR3 is TGTGCCAGCAGTTACGGGGCTCTTTACGAGCAGTACTTC.

There are many counts of this clonotype. The J gene is TRBJ1-6, the V gene TRBV12-3 or TRBV12-4; 7 bases fit TRBD1. This CDR3 is built from 15 residues. The V segment lost 7 bases and the J segment 9 bases; nucleotides outside the gene matches: 12. The DNA of the CDR3 is TGTGCCAGCACTGAACAGACAGGGATAGGTTCACCCCTCCACTTT. Translated, it gives CASTEQTGIGSPLHF.

The rearrangement joins TRBV19 to TRBJ2-7, with 14 bases fitting TRBD2. The better agreement between TRBJ2-1 and the DNA end casts doubt on the J call. CDR3 length: 14 amino acids. From germline, CDR1 is LNHDA and CDR2 SQIVND (reference sequence). CDR3 region: CASSGLAGGWEQFF. DNA for the CDR3: TGTGCCAGTAGCGGACTAGCGGGAGGTTGGGAGCAGTTCTTC.

This clonotype occurred a few times. The chain carries TRBV27 and TRBJ1-6; D not certain. CDR3 length: 17 amino acids. Trimming took off 7 bases at V and 0 bases at J, with 16 bases between the two ends. In germline, CDR1 is MNHEY, CDR2 SMNVEV (reference sequence). The CDR3 DNA follows: TGTGCCAGCACCAGTAGAGCCCGCAGCTCCTATAATTCACCCCTCCACTTT. Translation gives CASTSRARSSYNSPLHF.

This clonotype was observed many times. One end of the junction is discordant with germline, which a read error may explain. The genes are TRBV7-7 and TRBJ2-5; 9 bases are shared with TRBD2. Germline V lookup: CDR1 SSHAT, CDR2 FNYEAQ (reference sequence). The CDR3 has 16 residues. CDR3 sequence: CASSLMGGRVPETQYF. DNA of the CDR3: TGTGCTAGCAGCCTAATGGGCGGGAGGGTACCGGAGACCCAGTACTTC.

This clonotype has at least ten counts. The CDR3 loop is CSARDTYRGGEKLFF. The CDR3 DNA sequence: TGCAGTGCTAGAGATACATACAGGGGTGGCGAAAAACTGTTTTTT. The rearrangement joins TRBV20-1 to TRBJ1-4; 7 positions agree with TRBD1. Germline V gene sequence: CDR1 DFQATT, CDR2 SNEGSKA (reference sequence). The CDR3 covers 15 residues. Unmatched junction bases numbered 9, after V lost 0 bases and J lost 8 bases.

This clonotype was observed once. This chain connects TRBV6-6 to TRBJ1-3, with D maybe TRBD1 (5 bases). CDR3 length equals 15 residues. V was shortened by 3 bases and J by 11 bases, with 20 bases between the two germline ends. Germline V gene lookup returns CDR1 MNHNY and CDR2 SVGAGI (reference sequence). CDR3 in amino acids: CASSYLWEMGDAIYF. Here the CDR3 DNA reads TGTGCCAGCAGTTATTTGTGGGAGATGGGGGACGCCATATATTTT.

The sample holds many counts of this clonotype. V usage is TRBV7-6 and J usage is TRBJ2-5; D is possibly TRBD2 (5 bases). V lost 2 bases, J lost 5 bases, and 15 bases lay in between. Germline V gives CDR1 SGHVS, CDR2 FNYEAQ. The CDR3 loop spans 15 amino acids. CDR3 region: CASSLFPVGGETQYF. The CDR3 DNA sequence: TGTGCCAGCAGCTTATTTCCTGTCGGCGGGGAGACCCAGTACTTC. Together with reference TRBV7-6 and TRBJ2-5, the CDR3 gives the full variable domain: GAGVSQSPRYKVTKRGQDVALRCDPISGHVSLYWYRQALGQGPEFLTYFNYEAQQDKSGLPNDRFSAERPEGSISTLTIQRTEQRDSAMYRCASSLFPVGGETQYFGPGTRLLVL.

The genes are TRBV12-3 or TRBV12-4 and TRBJ2-2, with 9 positions matching TRBD2. The V segment lost 4 bases and the J segment 0 bases; nucleotides outside the gene matches: 12. This CDR3 is 19 amino acids long. CDR3 nucleotide sequence: TGTGCCAGCAGTTCGATTATCCTAGCGGGACCCGCGAACACCGGGGAGCTGTTTTTT. Translation: CASSSIILAGPANTGELFF.

The genes are TRBV27 and TRBJ2-7; D is perhaps TRBD2 (6 bases). The germline CDR1 and CDR2 sequences are MNHEY and SMNVEV (reference sequence). The CDR3 loop spans 16 amino acids. Trimming removed 6 bases at V and 3 bases at J, with 21 bases between. DNA of the CDR3: TGTGCCAGCAGAGGGAGAGATAGCGGATATGGCTACGAGCAGTACTTC. It specifies CASRGRDSGYGYEQYF.

This clonotype was observed a few times. The chain employs TRBV25-1 and TRBJ2-5; 9 nucleotides match TRBD2. Looked up from germline, CDR1 is MGHDK and CDR2 is SYGVNS. There are 14 residues in the CDR3. V shed 4 bases and J 1 base; nucleotides not matched to a gene: 1. Here the CDR3 DNA reads TGTGCCAGCAGTGTTAGCGGGAGCCAAGAGACCCAGTACTTC. Its protein is CASSVSGSQETQYF.

Concerning this clonotype: At one end the junction does not follow the germline gene, possibly because of a read error. The genes are TRBV10-3 and TRBJ1-1; a possible D gene is TRBD1 (5 bases). The CDR3 runs 14 residues. Germline lookup yields CDR1 ENHRY and CDR2 SYGVKD. The CDR3 region is CAIGDRGRDTEAFF. The CDR3 DNA follows: TGTGCCATCGGTGATCGGGGCAGGGACACTGAAGCTTTCTTT.

The rearrangement joins TRBV5-1 to TRBJ2-5; TRBD2 aligns across 14 bases. The germline CDR1 and CDR2 sequences are SGHRS and YFSETQ. This CDR3 has 17 residues. V lost 3 bases and J lost 4; bases outside the gene matches: 8. CDR3 coding DNA: TGCGCCAGCAGCTGGGGACTAGCGGGAGTAGTTTTAGAGACCCAGTACTTC. Translated, it gives CASSWGLAGVVLETQYF. Filled out from reference TRBV5-1 and TRBJ2-5, the complete variable domain reads KAGVTQTPRYLIKTRGQQVTLSCSPISGHRSVSWYQQTPGQGLQFLFEYFSETQRNKGNFPGRFSGRQFSNSRSEMNVSTLELGDSALYLCASSWGLAGVVLETQYFGPGTRLLVL.

The J gene is TRBJ1-5, the V gene TRBV10-3; possible D gene TRBD1, 5 bases. This CDR3 has 16 amino acids. V was shortened by 4 bases and J by 1 base, with 14 bases between the two germline ends. Germline V gene sequence: CDR1 ENHRY, CDR2 SYGVKD. CDR3: CAISVSGRGSNQPQHF. The CDR3 bases are TGTGCCATCAGTGTCTCAGGGAGAGGGAGCAATCAGCCCCAGCATTTT.

This clonotype appeared many times. The CDR3 protein is CSARDLREAQETQYF. Written as DNA, the CDR3 is TGCAGTGCTAGAGATCTGCGGGAGGCACAAGAGACCCAGTACTTC. J is TRBJ2-5 and V is TRBV20-1; 8 bases match TRBD2. J lost 2 bases, V lost 0 bases, and 5 bases had no gene match. The germline gives CDR1 DFQATT, CDR2 SNEGSKA (reference sequence). CDR3 length equals 15 residues.

This chain uses TRBV12-3 or TRBV12-4 with TRBJ1-4; D possibly corresponds to TRBD1 (6 bases). CDR3 length: 13 residues. The ends were cut back, 9 bases at V and 5 bases at J, with 13 bases in the middle. This CDR3 is CASQEGHNEKLFF. In DNA, the CDR3 is TGTGCCAGTCAAGAGGGACACAATGAAAAACTGTTTTTT.